This entry is about one T cell receptor (beta chain). This clone appeared a single time. No cognate antigen has been identified for it. Per-base quality was not reported, and no clone a single base away is much larger than it. The CDR3 numbers 15 residues from cysteine through phenylalanine. Of all the DNA, just the CDR3 is kept, 45 bases in frame from base 1. Ends trimmed: V by 6 bases, J by 4 bases; bases unmatched to a gene: 11. CDR1 and CDR2 are read off the germline V gene (reference sequence) as MNHEY and SMNVEV. Collaborating institutions collected whole blood in K2EDTA tubes following their own protocols. For TCRbeta analysis, collaborators shipped samples in one of three forms: frozen whole blood, isolated PBMCs, or DNA extracted from either of those sample types. The data were taken from a study of blood T cell repertoires in COVID-19 (dated by TCRdb to 2020 to 2021). Context from the whole study: Samples covering the acute and convalescent phases of COVID-19 were provided by collaborators in the United States, Italy and Spain. Samples came from the ongoing ImmuneRACE study (first 160 participants) plus 1,254 subjects from 6 global collaborators. A freely available public database, intended as a resource for researchers studying the immune response to SARS-CoV-2, is where the repertoires were released. The material from the prospective study consisted of cDNA or gDNA derived from T cells, B-cell-depleted T cells, or PBMCs. Deeply sampled blood TCRbeta repertoires from subjects exposed to, actively infected with, or recovered from COVID-19 were included in the dataset. Where available, HLA class I and class II types were obtained from metadata supplied by the sample provider rather than from assay-based typing. Sample metadata almost always included a de-identified subject ID, COVID-19 status, age in years and sex. Study-level results and caveats: How much clinical and demographic metadata was included differed by source and by participant, and the metadata was provided uncurated.

TCRbeta CDR3 regions were amplified from genomic DNA by means of the immunoSEQ Assay, a bias-controlled multiplex PCR. From the authors' description of their analysis: The number of nucleated cells in each sample was estimated by amplification of reference gene primers within the assay. To quantify the absolute abundance of each unique TCRbeta CDR3 rearrangement, sequence reads were collapsed and filtered. Productive Simpson clonality was computed per sample as the square root of Simpson's diversity index over productive rearrangements. TCRdb provides this immuneACCESS table in a form limited to in-frame rearrangements. Some clones are lacking; in checked studies, under half of them reflect an unresolved V gene, and why the rest are absent is not known. V and J calls plus clone size are reproduced from that table; the DNA served to infer D and trimming. The sample data list 80,000 to 90,000 clones, and 65% to 90% of these were observed just once. The ten most abundant clones make up 0.95% to 1.5% of the sample.

Source material: peripheral blood. This receptor was obtained from an elderly man with active or convalescent COVID-19. Recombination linked TRBV27 to TRBJ1-1, with 7 bases matching TRBD1. The CDR3 is CASSRRQGLGTEAFF. The DNA sequence is given as TGTGCCAGCAGCCGCCGACAGGGTTTAGGCACTGAAGCTTTCTTT.